In this sample, the clone carrying this TCR beta chain turned up once. This sample stems from a study of T cells in Graves' hyperthyroidism and ophthalmopathy. It was RNA transcripts that yielded the amplified TCR beta CDR3 regions. Carried out on the TCR CDR3, a first-round RT-PCR used the HTBI primer set. One entry per CDR3 protein results from TCRdb running MiXCR on the multiplex PCR reads. The sample contains 250,000 to 350,000 distinct CDR3 sequences, approximately 20% of which appear only once. Deletions cut 1 base from V and 7 bases from J, with 11 bases between. Germline CDR1 is DFQATT and CDR2 is SNEGSKA (reference sequence). The CDR3 has 14 amino acids.

The origin of this receptor is a man aged 30 to 39 with Graves' ophthalmopathy. The sequencing input was blood. This chain uses TRBV20-1 with TRBJ1-6; no clear D gene. Here the CDR3 reads CSARVGVGNSPLHF. The DNA of the CDR3 is TGCAGTGCTAGAGTCGGTGTTGGGAATTCACCCCTCCACTTT.